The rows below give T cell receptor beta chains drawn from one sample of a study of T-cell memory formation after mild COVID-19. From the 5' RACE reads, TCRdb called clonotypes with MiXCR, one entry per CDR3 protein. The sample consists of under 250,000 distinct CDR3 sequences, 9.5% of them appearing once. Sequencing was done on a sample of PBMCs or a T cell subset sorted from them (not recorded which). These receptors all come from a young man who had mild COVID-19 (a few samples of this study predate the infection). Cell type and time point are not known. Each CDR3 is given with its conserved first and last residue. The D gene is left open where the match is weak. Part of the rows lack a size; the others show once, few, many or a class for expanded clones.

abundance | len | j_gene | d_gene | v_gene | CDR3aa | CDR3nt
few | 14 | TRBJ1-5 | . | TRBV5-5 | CASSLPGSGQPQHF | TGTGCCAGCAGCTTACCGGGCTCGGGTCAGCCCCAGCATTTT
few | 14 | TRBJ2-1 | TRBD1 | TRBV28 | CASSLLAGGDEQFF | TGTGCCAGCAGTTTACTAGCAGGGGGAGATGAGCAGTTCTTC
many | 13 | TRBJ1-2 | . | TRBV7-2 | CASSSPSLYGYTF | TGTGCCAGCAGCTCACCTTCGCTCTATGGCTACACCTTC
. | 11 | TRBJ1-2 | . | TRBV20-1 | CSAFNSYGYTF | TGCAGTGCCTTTAACAGCTATGGCTACACCTTC
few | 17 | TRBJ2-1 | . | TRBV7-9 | CASSSHSGSGYYNEQFF | TGTGCCAGCAGTTCCCACTCAGGGTCGGGCTATTACAATGAGCAGTTCTTC
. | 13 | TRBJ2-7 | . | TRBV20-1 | CSARLPLGREQYF | TGCAGTGCCAGGCTCCCTTTGGGGCGCGAGCAGTACTTC
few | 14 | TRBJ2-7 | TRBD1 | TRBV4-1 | CASSVRTGVREQYF | TGCGCCAGCAGCGTCCGGACAGGGGTTCGGGAGCAGTACTTC
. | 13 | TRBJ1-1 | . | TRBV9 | CASSSRADTEAFF | TGTGCCAGCAGCTCCAGGGCCGACACTGAAGCTTTCTTT
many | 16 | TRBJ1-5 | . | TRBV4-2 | CASSQDFQQARQPQHF | TGTGCCAGCAGCCAAGATTTTCAACAGGCTCGTCAGCCCCAGCATTTT
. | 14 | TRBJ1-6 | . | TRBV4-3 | CASSQDVGVSPLHF | TGCGCCAGCAGCCAAGATGTAGGGGTCTCACCCCTCCACTTT
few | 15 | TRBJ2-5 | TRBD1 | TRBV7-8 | CASSFGQGRVETQYF | TGTGCCAGCAGCTTCGGACAGGGGAGGGTGGAGACCCAGTACTTC
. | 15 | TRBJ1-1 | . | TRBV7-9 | CASSSRALGETEAFF | TGTGCCAGCAGCTCCCGAGCGTTAGGTGAGACTGAAGCTTTCTTT
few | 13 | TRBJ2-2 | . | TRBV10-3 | CAGRQMNTGELFF | TGTGCCGGACGCCAGATGAACACCGGGGAGCTGTTTTTT
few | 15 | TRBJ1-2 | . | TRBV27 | CASSSSPTVREGYTF | TGTGCCAGCAGTTCAAGCCCGACCGTGAGGGAAGGCTACACCTTC
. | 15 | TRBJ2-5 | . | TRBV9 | CASSQDSGMEETQYF | TGTGCCAGCAGCCAGGACAGTGGCATGGAAGAGACCCAGTACTTC
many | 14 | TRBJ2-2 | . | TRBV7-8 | CASRTSGWAGELFF | TGTGCCAGCCGAACTTCCGGATGGGCCGGGGAGCTGTTTTTT